This TCR beta chain came from a study of vaccination and CD4 T cells after COVID-19 (dated by TCRdb to 2022 to 2024). Context from the whole study: Convalescent patients had a positive SARS-CoV-2 result on nasal swab PCR, and of these patients, several had mild disease and one had severe disease. Post-COVID blood samples were collected from convalescent patients a median of approximately 100 days after diagnosis, with a range of roughly 30 to 161 days. In ten to eleven COVID-19 convalescent patients and 4 infection-naive healthy vaccine recipients, the spike-specific CD4+ TCR repertoire before mRNA vaccination was compared with the repertoire after mRNA vaccination. Participants received two doses of either the Pfizer-BioNTech BNT162b2 vaccine (n=8) or the Moderna mRNA-1273 vaccine (n=2). The convalescent cohort included six males and four females, with two Hispanic individuals, seven Caucasians, two Asians and one multiracial person. Overlapping spike peptide pools from SARS-CoV-2 and from the common cold coronaviruses HCoV-NL63, HCoV-OC43 and HCoV-229E were used as culture stimuli. Post-vaccine blood samples were taken a median of around 68 days after the second vaccine dose, with a range of about 13 to 250 days. Control cultures used a CEFX viral epitope pool as positive control, an HIV-1 Nef peptide pool as negative control, or no peptide. What the research found in general, with its limitations: The median count of SARS-CoV-2-reactive clonotypes went up from 20 to 25 after infection to 38 after vaccination, although the change was not significant. In convalescent patients, a median approximately 86% of post-vaccine SARS-CoV-2-reactive clones were detected only after vaccination, suggesting vaccine-specific priming. The number of convalescent patients in the study was relatively small, and the study did not examine early timepoints following natural infection. Of the vaccine-specific clones found in convalescent patients, nearly all (304 of 307) were mono-reactive for SARS-CoV-2 spike instead of being cross-reactive with common cold coronaviruses.

With regard to this clonotype: Its binding antigen is unknown. The record has no base qualities; no much larger clone is one base away.

The protocol used for the library was PCR. DNA from cultured CD4+ T cells underwent TCR sequencing with the Oncomine TCR Beta short-read assay at the Johns Hopkins FTIC core. The QIAamp micro DNA kit was used to extract genomic DNA from the cultured CD4+ T cells. Oncomine TCR Beta libraries from cultured CD4+ T cells were pooled with unique dual indexes and sequenced on an Illumina iSeq 100. Per the source publication's procedure: Non-productive sequences were filtered out, and CDR3s that did not start with C, did not end with F or W, or were shorter than 7 amino acids were discarded. Antigen-specific clonotypes were identified using the MANAFEST web application through comparison of peptide-stimulated wells with reference and other culture wells. For a clone to be called positive, the clone needed an FDR below 0.05, an odds ratio above 5, and a productive frequency above 0.1% in at least two of three replicate wells. A clonotype was classed as cross-reactive if the clonotype showed significant expansion both in SARS-CoV-2 spike wells and in at least one common cold coronavirus spike condition. Similarity between CDR3 sequences was evaluated in R version 3.6.1 using Levenshtein distances (stringdist) and unrooted phylogenetic trees (ape). TCRdb ran its own pipeline on the public reads, namely fastp trimming at Q25 and MiXCR clone calling, and kept in-frame beta chains. Each CDR3 protein gets just one entry, which takes the most common genes and DNA from the rows behind it. These V and J calls are TCRdb output, not the study's own analysis. Within this sample are 20,000 to 25,000 distinct CDR3 sequences, with 30% to 45% of them counted one time only. Jointly, the top ten make up around 5% of the sample.

The label giving this sample's treatment or condition can be read as: roughly ten-day PBMC culture with coronavirus spike peptide pools or control peptides (ViraFEST assay). The ViraFEST assay was used in the study, in which antigen-specific T cells were expanded with peptide pools and expanded clonotypes were subsequently identified by TCR sequencing. The convalescent patients' positive SARS-CoV-2 PCR tests were from March to December 2020, which was before the Alpha, Beta and Delta variants emerged in the United States. Each well held under 2.5 million PBMCs cultured in IMDM containing roughly 5% human AB serum and around 10 IU/ml IL-2, with around 9.2 ug/ml peptide pools added. Half of the culture medium was replaced with fresh IL-2-containing medium on days 3 and 7. Once the cells had been in culture for over 9 days, the EasySep CD4+ T cell isolation kit was used to isolate CD4+ T cells by negative selection. Ficoll-Paque Plus gradient centrifugation was used to isolate PBMCs from whole blood, and the isolated PBMCs were then either used fresh or cryopreserved at -140C. Each culture condition was generally run in triplicate wells.

There are 13 amino acids in the CDR3, from cysteine to phenylalanine inclusive. This entry keeps only the CDR3 DNA: 39 bases, framed from base 1. The V and J ends are trimmed by 6 bases and 6 bases, leaving 15 bases between them. The germline V gene provides CDR1 MNHEY and CDR2 SVGEGT. This receptor was obtained from a human donor who had recovered from COVID-19. The chain couples TRBV6-2 or TRBV6-3 to TRBJ2-7; a tentative D call is TRBD1 (8 bases match). Sample: CD4+ T cells from blood, cultured in vitro, taken before SARS-CoV-2 vaccination. The CDR3 is CASRGLQGGEQYF. The nucleotides are TGTGCCAGCAGGGGACTACAGGGGGGCGAGCAGTACTTC.